These 22 T cell receptor beta chains originate from one sample sequenced in a study of beta chain features in type 1 diabetes. Their antigen targets remain unknown. Study conclusions and caveats: Type 1 diabetes patients showed a moderate but significant shortening of TCRB CDR3s in all four CD4+ subsets.

Sequencing targeted expressed TCRB transcripts, as all isolated RNA had been reverse transcribed. TCRdb's copy holds only in-frame clones and misses some; the assay was immunoSEQ multiplex PCR. Among about 140,000 clones, about 12% were seen once, and the ten largest hold 1.3%. The material sequenced was central memory CD4+ T cells from blood. The receptors stem from a man younger than 35 with type 1 diabetes.

The genes are TRBV11-2 and TRBJ2-3; perhaps TRBD2 as D (6 bases). V was cut by 3 bases and J by 7 bases, with 17 bases left in between. Germline loops: CDR1 SGHAT, CDR2 FQNNGV. The CDR3 runs 15 residues. The CDR3 here is CASSFGKRTTYTQYF. The CDR3 nucleotides are TGTGCCAGCAGCTTTGGAAAACGGACTACTTATACGCAGTATTTT.

V is TRBV19 and J is TRBJ2-1, with D tentatively TRBD1 or TRBD2 (6 bases each). The CDR3 totals 14 residues. Per germline, CDR1 LNHDA and CDR2 SQIVND (reference sequence). Trimming removed 3 bases at V and 6 bases at J, with 12 bases between. The CDR3 DNA reads as TGTGCCAGTAGTATCGAACAGGGAGGCAATGAGCAGTTCTTC. Amino acid sequence: CASSIEQGGNEQFF.

The chain couples TRBV30 to TRBJ2-5, with D tentatively TRBD2 (6 bases). CDR3 length equals 13 residues. V was shortened by 1 base and J by 4 bases, with 10 bases between the two germline ends. Germline V gives CDR1 GTSNPN, CDR2 SVGIG (reference sequence). The CDR3 region has the DNA TGTGCCTGGAGTGCCATGGGGGGAGAGACCCAGTACTTC. Its translation is CAWSAMGGETQYF.

This chain links TRBV19 with TRBJ1-2, with no clear D. This CDR3 region has 13 residues. The V end lost 6 bases, the J end lost 1 base, and 9 bases lay between the germline ends. Germline assignment: CDR1 LNHDA and CDR2 SQIVND (reference sequence). In nucleotides, the CDR3 is TGTGCCAGTAGGGGCAGAGATAACTATGGCTACACCTTC. The encoded protein is CASRGRDNYGYTF.

This chain uses TRBV5-6 with TRBJ1-6; 9 positions match TRBD1. The CDR3 runs to 15 residues. Germline V gene lookup returns CDR1 SGHDT and CDR2 YYEEEE. Trimming removed 5 bases from V and 9 bases from J; junction bases left unmatched: 9. CDR3 residues: CASRNLNRGLSPLHF. For the CDR3, the DNA is TGTGCCAGCAGAAACTTAAACAGGGGGCTTTCACCCCTCCACTTT.

This clone appeared many times. This sequence joins TRBV18 and TRBJ2-3; no reliable D call. Germline assignment: CDR1 KGHSH and CDR2 LQKENI. The CDR3 consists of 12 residues. The V and J ends lost 2 bases and 5 bases respectively, with 5 bases between them. The CDR3 reads CASSPVVDTQYF. The CDR3 DNA is TGTGCCAGCTCACCAGTAGTAGATACGCAGTATTTT.

This clone was detected a few times. The chain employs TRBV13 and TRBJ2-3; 8 nucleotides align to TRBD1. The CDR3 runs to 19 residues. The germline V gene has CDR1 PRHDT and CDR2 FYEKMQ (reference sequence). V dropped 4 bases and J dropped 0; count of bases not matched to a gene: 15. The CDR3 loop reads CASSSAQGASRSSTDTQYF. The CDR3 DNA reads TGTGCCAGCAGCTCCGCGCAGGGGGCGTCCCGATCTAGCACAGATACGCAGTATTTT.

There are a few counts of this clone. The chain joins TRBV29-1 to TRBJ1-2; D is perhaps TRBD1 (6 bases). CDR1 is SQVTM and CDR2 is ANQGSEA in the germline V gene. The V end was cut by 7 bases, the J end by 0 bases, with 12 bases between. This CDR3 spans 13 amino acids. DNA of the CDR3: TGCAGCGCTTACAGGGCGGCTAACTATGGCTACACCTTC. This translates into CSAYRAANYGYTF. Combining the CDR3 with reference TRBV29-1 and TRBJ1-2 gives the whole variable domain SAVISQKPSRDICQRGTSLTIQCQVDSQVTMMFWYRQQPGQSLTLIATANQGSEATYESGFVIDKFPISRPNLTFSTLTVSNMSPEDSSIYLCSAYRAANYGYTFGSGTRLTVV.

This clone came up a few times. V is TRBV7-2 and J is TRBJ2-5; D gene uncertain. V lost 2 bases to trimming and J lost 5 bases, with 12 bases between them. In germline, CDR1 is SGHTA, CDR2 FQGNSA. There are 14 residues in the CDR3. CDR3 bases: TGTGCCAGCAGCTTACGGATATCCCGGGAGACCCAGTACTTC. It yields the protein CASSLRISRETQYF.

The CDR3 region is CASSAEQSNEKLFF. As DNA, the CDR3 is TGCGCCAGCAGTGCAGAACAGAGTAATGAAAAACTGTTTTTT. V is TRBV10-2 and J is TRBJ1-4, with unresolved D. This CDR3 region has 14 residues. The V and J ends lost 4 bases and 4 bases respectively, with 10 bases between them. Germline V CDR1 and CDR2: WSHSY, SAAADI.

The sample holds a few counts of this clone. The rearrangement uses TRBV27 and TRBJ1-2; D is uncertain. Deletions cut 3 bases from V and 8 bases from J, with 13 bases between. Germline assignment: CDR1 MNHEY and CDR2 SMNVEV (reference sequence). The CDR3 loop spans 13 amino acids. CDR3 bases: TGTGCCAGCAGTTTTCGGCGATTGGGCGGCTACACCTTC. Amino acids: CASSFRRLGGYTF.

This clone was counted a few times. The rearrangement joins TRBV9 to TRBJ2-3; 8 bases agree with TRBD2. After removal of 4 bases from V and 6 bases from J, the junction contained 7 bases not matched to a gene. The CDR3 loop spans 14 amino acids. Germline values: CDR1 SGDLS, CDR2 YYNGEE. CDR3 DNA: TGTGCCAGCAGCCGGACTAGCCCCGCGGATACGCAGTATTTT. It codes for CASSRTSPADTQYF. The full variable domain, with the rest looked up from reference TRBV9 and TRBJ2-3, is DSGVTQTPKHLITATGQRVTLRCSPRSGDLSVYWYQQSLDQGLQFLIQYYNGEERAKGNILERFSAQQFPDLHSELNLSSLELGDSALYFCASSRTSPADTQYFGPGTRLTVL.

The sample holds many counts of this clone. The V gene is TRBV4-1, the J gene TRBJ1-5; D is ambiguous. The germline gives CDR1 MGHRA, CDR2 YSYEKL. Trimming left V 3 bases short and J 0 bases short, with 12 bases between. The CDR3 sequence is 16 residues long. For the CDR3, the DNA is TGCGCCAGCAGCCAGGGGAGTGGTTATAGCAATCAGCCCCAGCATTTT. As protein: CASSQGSGYSNQPQHF.

The J gene is TRBJ2-1, the V gene TRBV5-1, with 8 bases lining up with TRBD1. CDR1 SGHRS and CDR2 YFSETQ come from the germline V gene. The CDR3 totals 13 residues. The J segment lost 5 bases and the V segment lost 7 bases, leaving 5 bases of the junction unmatched. The CDR3 region has the DNA TGCGCCAGCGGGGGACAGGAACACAATGAGCAGTTCTTC. Translating it yields CASGGQEHNEQFF.

The chain uses TRBV28 and TRBJ2-5, with D possibly being TRBD2 (5 bases). The germline V and J ends were trimmed by 5 bases and 1 base, with 14 bases remaining between them. The germline CDR1 and CDR2 sequences are MDHEN and SYDVKM. This CDR3 has 15 amino acids. In DNA form, the CDR3 reads TGTGCCAGCAGTAGCAGTGGGAGCGGCCAAGAGACCCAGTACTTC. This gives the protein CASSSSGSGQETQYF.

This clone occurred a few times. The V call is TRBV30, the J call TRBJ1-4; D remains unclear. Trimming stripped 2 bases from V and 12 bases from J, with 16 bases between. This CDR3 spans 13 amino acids. Germline-derived CDR1 and CDR2 are GTSNPN and SVGIG (reference sequence). CDR3 in amino acids: CAWSQAGPRQLFF. The DNA of the CDR3 is TGTGCCTGGAGTCAAGCCGGGCCCCGGCAACTGTTTTTT.

This clone was detected only a few times. One end of the junction varies from germline; a read error may be responsible. This chain uses TRBV5-4 with TRBJ2-2; D is uncertain. This CDR3 contains 16 residues. Germline V gene data show CDR1 as SGHNT and CDR2 as YYREEE (reference sequence). The CDR3 reads CARSLARHTNTGELFF. The DNA for the CDR3 is TGTGCCCGCAGCTTGGCGAGGCATACGAACACCGGGGAGCTGTTTTTT.

This clone was seen ten or more times. The CDR3 region has the DNA TGTGCCAGCAGCCCTCCGGGGACAGCGAACACCGGGGAGCTGTTTTTT. Translated: CASSPPGTANTGELFF. V and J are TRBV7-2 and TRBJ2-2; 7 nucleotides line up with TRBD1. The CDR3 length is 16 residues. CDR1 is SGHTA, CDR2 FQGNSA, per germline. The junction had 6 bases not matched to a gene; V was cut back by 5 bases and J by 0 bases.

This clone was counted between two and nine times. The V and J genes are TRBV7-2 and TRBJ2-7; 10 bases align to TRBD2. Germline CDR1 reads SGHTA; CDR2 reads FQGNSA. V lost 6 bases to trimming and J lost 6 bases; unmatched junction nucleotides: 5. The CDR3 spans 13 residues. Here the CDR3 DNA reads TGTGCCAGCAGAAGCGGGGGGGCCTCCGAGCAGTACTTC. Residues: CASRSGGASEQYF.

This clone was found a few times. The V call is TRBV18, the J call TRBJ1-1; perhaps TRBD1 as D (6 bases). The germline CDR1 and CDR2 sequences are KGHSH and LQKENI. CDR3 size: 18 residues. Trimming took 0 bases from V and 0 from J, leaving 17 bases between them. Written as DNA, the CDR3 is TGTGCCAGCTCACCACCGCGGGGGCACCCAAGGGTGAACACTGAAGCTTTCTTT. Its protein product is CASSPPRGHPRVNTEAFF.

This chain uses TRBV5-6 with TRBJ1-1; tentative D call: TRBD1 (6 bases). CDR3 size: 17 residues. Trimming shortened V by 1 base and J by 2 bases, and 18 bases separated the two germline ends. Germline CDR1 is SGHDT and CDR2 is YYEEEE. The DNA for the CDR3 is TGTGCCAGCAGCTTGTCCGGGGGGCTACTTATCAACACTGAAGCTTTCTTT. Encoded protein: CASSLSGGLLINTEAFF.

In its sample, this clone was seen a few times. This chain uses TRBV28 with TRBJ2-3; 10 nucleotides align to TRBD2. CDR1 and CDR2 from the germline V gene are MDHEN and SYDVKM. The CDR3 sequence is 17 residues long. The V gene end was trimmed by 2 bases and the J gene end by 5 bases; junction bases not matched to a gene: 10. The CDR3 here is CASSLGATSGAGDTQYF. The CDR3 DNA reads as TGTGCCAGCAGTTTAGGGGCAACTAGCGGGGCTGGAGATACGCAGTATTTT.